These T cell receptor beta chains were read from a single sample in a study of blood T cell repertoires in COVID-19. The data were produced by immunoSEQ multiplex PCR, yet TCRdb's version contains in-frame clones alone and is incomplete. The top ten clones hold 4% of a sample with about 240,000 clones, 84% of them seen once. Sequenced material: peripheral blood. These receptors all come from a man aged 45-65 years with acute or convalescent COVID-19. Each CDR3 is given with its conserved first and last residue. A D gene is named only where the DNA matches it firmly. Clone size is given for some rows only: seen once, a few or many times, or a class if the clone is expanded.

>TRBV11-2|TRBJ1-2|.|.
CASSSRGRATNYGYTF
TGTGCCAGCAGCTCTAGGGGAAGGGCGACTAACTATGGCTACACCTTC
>TRBV19|TRBJ2-7|.|.
CASNSRSSYEQYF
TGTGCCAGTAACTCTAGATCCTCCTACGAGCAGTACTTC
>TRBV6-1|TRBJ1-1|.|.
CASSEGGGTEAFF
TGTGCCAGCAGTGAGGGGGGGGGCACTGAAGCTTTCTTT
>TRBV10-3|TRBJ1-2|TRBD1|.
CAIWGQGAEANYGYTF
TGTGCCATCTGGGGACAGGGGGCTGAAGCTAACTATGGCTACACCTTC
>TRBV30|TRBJ1-4|.|few
CAWSGITGNEKLFF
TGTGCCTGGAGTGGCATTACGGGAAATGAAAAACTGTTTTTT
>TRBV6-2/TRBV6-3|TRBJ2-3|.|.
CASSSSEDTQYF
TGTGCCAGCAGTTCTAGCGAGGATACGCAGTATTTT
>TRBV6-5|TRBJ1-1|.|once
CASSYGGQGTEAFF
TGTGCCAGCAGTTACGGGGGCCAGGGCACTGAAGCTTTCTTT
>TRBV6-1|TRBJ1-2|TRBD1|.
CASSELTDRVEGYTF
TGTGCCAGCAGTGAACTAACAGACAGGGTAGAAGGCTACACCTTC
>TRBV10-3|TRBJ2-7|TRBD2|.
CAIRTSGGSYEQYF
TGTGCCATCAGAACTAGCGGGGGCTCTTACGAGCAGTACTTC
>TRBV6-5|TRBJ1-1|.|few
CASSSTGYTEAFF
TGTGCCAGCAGTTCGACAGGATACACTGAAGCTTTCTTT
>TRBV5-1|TRBJ1-4|TRBD1|few
CASSVGTGGSKLFF
TGCGCCAGCAGCGTCGGGACAGGGGGCTCCAAACTGTTTTTT
>TRBV5-4|TRBJ2-3|.|.
CASSGAGARGGTQYF
TGTGCCAGCAGCGGTGCCGGGGCCAGGGGCGGTACGCAGTATTTT
>TRBV19|TRBJ1-2|TRBD1|.
CASSARTGGSGGYTF
TGTGCCAGTAGTGCTCGGACAGGGGGAAGCGGTGGCTACACCTTC
>TRBV11-1|TRBJ2-7|TRBD2|few
CASSRLGGAEQYF
TGTGCCAGCAGCCGCCTCGGGGGGGCCGAGCAGTACTTC
>TRBV24-1|TRBJ1-2|TRBD1|.
CATSAGGYGYTF
TGTGCCACCAGTGCAGGGGGCTATGGCTACACCTTC
>TRBV18|TRBJ1-6|TRBD1|few
CASSPTDRGYSPLHF
TGTGCCAGCTCGCCCACGGACAGGGGGTATTCACCCCTCCACTTT
>TRBV12-3/TRBV12-4|TRBJ2-7|TRBD1|once
CASSSQGGQYF
TGTGCCAGCAGTTCACAGGGGGGGCAGTACTTC
>TRBV24-1|TRBJ2-3|TRBD1|.
CATSESGQVTDTQYF
TGTGCCACCAGTGAATCCGGACAGGTCACAGATACGCAGTATTTT
>TRBV2|TRBJ1-1|TRBD1|.
CASRGPGTAGIWDTEAFF
TGTGCCAGCAGGGGACCAGGGACAGCCGGCATCTGGGACACTGAAGCTTTCTTT
>TRBV6-5|TRBJ2-7|TRBD1|.
CASRLGTGLYYEQYF
TGTGCCAGCAGGCTCGGGACAGGTCTTTACTACGAGCAGTACTTC
>TRBV3-1/TRBV3-2|TRBJ1-1|.|.
CASSLRPGVNTEAFF
TGTGCCAGCAGCCTAAGGCCCGGAGTGAACACTGAAGCTTTCTTT
>TRBV5-1|TRBJ2-1|TRBD2|medium-sized
CASFSLPGLAGRAEQFF
TGCGCCAGTTTCAGTCTCCCAGGACTAGCGGGACGTGCTGAGCAGTTCTTC
>TRBV7-9|TRBJ1-6|TRBD1|.
CASSPGTGQNSPLHF
TGTGCCAGCAGCCCCGGGACAGGACAGAATTCACCCCTCCACTTT
>TRBV7-7|TRBJ1-5|TRBD1|.
CASSYQGTGTRQPQHF
TGTGCTAGCAGTTATCAGGGGACAGGGACTAGGCAGCCCCAGCATTTT
>TRBV9|TRBJ1-1|TRBD1|.
CASSVWAETGENTEAFF
TGTGCCAGCAGCGTTTGGGCAGAAACAGGGGAGAACACTGAAGCTTTCTTT
>TRBV10-1|TRBJ1-1|.|.
CASSDGQHTEAFF
TGCGCCAGCAGCGATGGACAGCACACTGAAGCTTTCTTT
>TRBV6-6|TRBJ2-3|.|.
CASSWNQGRRTDTQYF
TGTGCCAGCAGTTGGAACCAGGGGAGAAGGACAGATACGCAGTATTTT
>TRBV11-3|TRBJ2-2|.|.
CASSLRGSTGELFF
TGTGCCAGCAGCTTACGGGGGTCCACCGGGGAGCTGTTTTTT
>TRBV28|TRBJ1-1|.|.
CASSLRSSRAFF
TGTGCCAGCAGTTTACGTAGCAGTCGCGCTTTCTTT
>TRBV7-2|TRBJ2-2|.|once
CASSPDRRTGELFF
TGTGCCAGCAGCCCCGACAGGAGAACCGGGGAGCTGTTTTTT
>TRBV30|TRBJ1-1|TRBD1|.
CAWSVTGGTEAFF
TGTGCCTGGAGTGTAACAGGGGGGACTGAAGCTTTCTTT
>TRBV28|TRBJ1-1|.|.
CATTLANTEAFF
TGTGCCACCACTCTTGCGAACACTGAAGCTTTCTTT
>TRBV10-3|TRBJ1-1|.|.
CAITRGTEAFF
TGTGCCATCACCCGGGGCACTGAAGCTTTCTTT
>TRBV10-3|TRBJ1-1|TRBD1|.
CAISQGTGDTEAFF
TGTGCCATCAGTCAGGGGACAGGGGACACTGAAGCTTTCTTT